This TCR beta chain was recovered during a study of OX40 agonist ivuxolimab in advanced cancers. Concerning the study at large: The costimulatory receptor OX40 (CD134) was targeted by ivuxolimab, a fully human IgG2 agonistic monoclonal antibody. Intravenous ivuxolimab was administered to patients every 2 weeks at six dose levels: 0.01, 0.1, 0.3, 1.5, 3 and 10 mg/kg. Peripheral TCRbeta sequencing aimed to test whether ivuxolimab altered TCR sequence diversity and caused clonal T-cell expansion. The paper covers the monotherapy dose-escalation part of the phase I ivuxolimab trial, which included N of about 50 patients. Of the roughly 50 dose-escalation patients, hepatocellular carcinoma was present in around 19, melanoma in around 15, renal cell carcinoma in 9 and head and neck cancer in 9. Prior anti-PD-1, anti-PD-L1 or anti-CTLA-4 therapy was permitted, and checkpoint inhibitors had been received by more than 35% of dose-escalation patients. Partial responses occurred in three dose-escalation patients: two with cutaneous melanoma and one with hepatocellular carcinoma. In the dose-escalation cohort, 65% to 85% of patients were male, and the mean age was around 60 years with a range of about 20 to 79.

Concerning this clone itself: No antigen is known for it. There are no base qualities to consult, and no much larger clone falls within one base.

The trial excluded patients who had a history of autoimmune disease or were on systemic immunosuppression. Peripheral blood for TCR sequencing was drawn from every dose cohort at baseline, at cycle 4 day 1 and at cycle 7 day 1. Samples were obtained from an open-label, multicenter, first-in-human phase I dose-escalation trial of ivuxolimab. The trial enrolled adults with locally advanced or metastatic head and neck squamous cell, hepatocellular, melanoma or renal cell carcinoma. Before TCR sequencing, CD4+ T cells and CD8+ T cells were sorted from peripheral blood as separate populations. To sequence the TCRbeta CDR3 region, genomic DNA was isolated from the sorted cells. TCRbeta CDR3 regions were sequenced using the immunoSEQ Assay. TCRdb provides this immuneACCESS table in a form limited to in-frame rearrangements. Some clones are lacking; in checked studies, under half of them reflect an unresolved V gene, and why the rest are absent is not known. Counted in this sample were 59,000 or so clones; about 90% of them appeared once. Around 0.4% of the sample rests with the top ten.

Germline trimming amounts to 4 bases on V and 1 base on J, with 4 as the count of junction bases outside the gene matches. The CDR3 covers 15 residues, taking in both the cysteine and the phenylalanine. The retained sequence is limited to the CDR3, 45 bases, with the frame set at the first base. CDR1 and CDR2, per the germline V gene (reference sequence), are MNHEY and SMNVEV. Study-level results and caveats: Partial responders in the 0.1-3.0 mg/kg groups had among the lowest normalized peripheral clonal expansion, especially among CD8+ T cells. At doses of 0.1 to 3.0 mg/kg, clonal expansion of both CD4+ and CD8+ blood T cells was observed from baseline to week 6. Antigen specificity was not determined for the clonally expanded peripheral T cells. Low levels of normalized T-cell clonal expansion were also seen in some patients who did not respond. After ivuxolimab, expanded clones were on average more numerous among CD8+ T cells than among CD4+ T cells.

The clonotype comes from an adult with an advanced solid tumor such as melanoma, head and neck, liver or kidney cancer. The chain uses TRBV27 and TRBJ2-7; the central 10 bases match TRBD2. Source: CD4+ or CD8+ T cells sorted from blood, taken in a trial of the OX40 agonist ivuxolimab. At the DNA level, the sequence is TGTGCCAGCAGTTCGGTACTAGCGGGGTCCTACGAGCAGTACTTC. Translation gives CASSSVLAGSYEQYF.